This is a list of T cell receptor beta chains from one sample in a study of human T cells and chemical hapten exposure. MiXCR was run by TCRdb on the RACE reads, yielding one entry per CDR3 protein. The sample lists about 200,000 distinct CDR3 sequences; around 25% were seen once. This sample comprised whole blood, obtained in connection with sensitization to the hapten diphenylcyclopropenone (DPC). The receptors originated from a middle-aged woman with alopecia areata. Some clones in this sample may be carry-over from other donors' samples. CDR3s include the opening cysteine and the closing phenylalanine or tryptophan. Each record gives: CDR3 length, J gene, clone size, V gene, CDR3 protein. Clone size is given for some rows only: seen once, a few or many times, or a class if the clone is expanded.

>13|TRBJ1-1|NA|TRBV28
CASSFKGGTEAFF
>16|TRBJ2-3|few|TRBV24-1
CATSDPGASGRNTQYF
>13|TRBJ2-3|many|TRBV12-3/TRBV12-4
CASRRQGADTQYF
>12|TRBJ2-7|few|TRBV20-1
CSAREVAYEQYF
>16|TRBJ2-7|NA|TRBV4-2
CASSQASGSSAYEQYF
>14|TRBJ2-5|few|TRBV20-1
CSARSGSSQETQYF
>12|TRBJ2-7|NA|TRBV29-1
CSVVEGAEEQYF
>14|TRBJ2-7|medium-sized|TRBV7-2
CASSLAPAGHEQYF
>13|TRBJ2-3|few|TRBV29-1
CSVGQLNTDTQYF
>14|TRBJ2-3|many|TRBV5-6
CASRSPQGTDTQYF
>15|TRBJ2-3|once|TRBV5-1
CVSSRTSGRADTQYF
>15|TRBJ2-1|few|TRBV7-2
CASSGLAGAYNEQFF
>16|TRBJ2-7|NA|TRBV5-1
CASSPQIAGRTYEQYF
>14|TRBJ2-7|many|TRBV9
CASSEGQGFYEQYF
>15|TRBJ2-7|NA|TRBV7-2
CASSLAHGGIYEQYF
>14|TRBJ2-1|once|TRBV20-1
CSARQGAAYNEQFF
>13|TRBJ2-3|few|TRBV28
CASSLMFPDTQYF
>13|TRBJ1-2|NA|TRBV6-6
CASSRQGEDGYTF
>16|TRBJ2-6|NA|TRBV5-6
CASSLRGTSGANVLTF
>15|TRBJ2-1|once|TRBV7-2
CASSQPGQAYNEQFF
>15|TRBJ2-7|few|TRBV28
CASSLLPTANYEQYF
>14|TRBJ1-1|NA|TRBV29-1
CSGLTGNMNTEAFF
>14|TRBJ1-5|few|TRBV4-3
CASSQATGGQPQHF
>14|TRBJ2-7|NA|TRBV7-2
CASSLGQVRYEQYF
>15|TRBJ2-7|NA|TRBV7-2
CASSVGADVLYEQYF
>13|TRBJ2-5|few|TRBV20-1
CSAFGTDQETQYF
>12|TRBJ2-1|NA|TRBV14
CASSQDPWGQFF